The entry below describes one T cell receptor beta chain. The data derive from a study of blood T cell repertoires in COVID-19. Study-wide background: Both acute and convalescent COVID-19 samples were obtained from the United States, Italy and Spain. Sources were T cells, B-cell-depleted T cells, or PBMCs; the material itself was cDNA or gDNA.

The germline CDR1 and CDR2 sequences are MNHEY and SMNVEV (reference sequence). V lost 2 bases and J 0 bases, leaving 17 bases between the germline ends. CDR3 length: 18 residues. Original processing notes: Cell counts per sample came from amplifying reference gene primers. The data were produced by immunoSEQ multiplex PCR, yet TCRdb's version contains in-frame clones alone and is incomplete. From that table come the V and J calls and clone size; the DNA was used to work out D and trimming. This table has roughly 77,000 clones, 88% appearing once. The V gene is TRBV27, the J gene TRBJ1-3; D uncertain. The TCR comes from a human donor in a cohort sampled during active COVID-19. The sample comprised peripheral blood. CDR3 DNA sequence: TGTGCCAGCAGTTTAGGCACTCCAGTTGGGCACTCTGGAAACACCATATATTTT. This gives the protein CASSLGTPVGHSGNTIYF.